Shown below are 26 T cell receptor beta chains from a single sample sequenced in a study of blood T cell repertoires in COVID-19. Using immunoSEQ multiplex PCR, the repertoire was profiled, and TCRdb retains in-frame clones only, with some absent. The data hold 160,000 or so clones, with 79% observed a single time. Sequenced sample: peripheral blood. The receptors derive from a woman in her sixties with COVID-19, enrolled during active disease.

CDR3 residues: CASSVAAGGHGADYGYTF. The DNA for the CDR3 is TGTGCCAGCAGCGTTGCGGCAGGGGGACACGGAGCCGACTATGGCTACACCTTC. This rearrangement joins TRBV9 to TRBJ1-2, with 7 bases matching TRBD1. CDR3 length: 18 residues. The junction had 16 bases not matched to a gene; V was cut back by 2 bases and J by 3 bases. CDR1 SGDLS and CDR2 YYNGEE come from the germline V gene.

The rearrangement links TRBV25-1 to TRBJ2-5; 7 bases agree with TRBD1. The ends lost 6 bases at V and 0 bases at J; junction bases unmatched: 7. The CDR3 covers 15 residues. CDR1 and CDR2 (germline): MGHDK, SYGVNS. The CDR3 nucleotides are TGTGCCAGCAGCTTACCGGGACAGCACCAAGAGACCCAGTACTTC. Its translation is CASSLPGQHQETQYF.

The rearrangement joins TRBV10-3 to TRBJ1-4, with 8 bases lining up with TRBD1. In germline, CDR1 is ENHRY, CDR2 SYGVKD. This CDR3 is built from 13 residues. V shed 9 bases, J shed 6 bases, and the junction held 6 bases outside the gene matches. The CDR3 sequence is CAIQQGGDEKLFF. CDR3 nucleotides: TGTGCCATTCAACAGGGGGGGGATGAAAAACTGTTTTTT.

The rearrangement links TRBV12-3 or TRBV12-4 to TRBJ1-3; D not certain. V was trimmed by 7 bases and J by 8 bases, leaving 12 bases between them. This CDR3 region has 12 residues. The CDR3 sequence is CASTLGSYTIYF. CDR3 nucleotide sequence: TGTGCCAGCACCTTAGGGAGTTACACCATATATTTT.

This chain uses TRBV5-1 with TRBJ2-7, with 9 positions matching TRBD2. Trimming took 6 bases from V and 5 from J; bases not matched to a gene: 3. From germline, CDR1 is SGHRS and CDR2 YFSETQ. The CDR3 loop spans 12 amino acids. The CDR3 bases are TGCGCCAGCATTAGCGGGAGTCACGAGCAGTACTTC. Translated, it gives CASISGSHEQYF.

The V call is TRBV19, the J call TRBJ2-1; 9 nucleotides agree with TRBD1. The V and J ends lost 5 bases and 8 bases, in that order; junction bases with no gene match: 13. Germline V lookup: CDR1 LNHDA, CDR2 SQIVND (reference sequence). The CDR3 loop spans 16 amino acids. The CDR3 is CASSWGDRGNFDEQFF. CDR3 sequence (DNA): TGTGCCAGTAGTTGGGGAGACAGGGGGAATTTTGATGAGCAGTTCTTC.

This CDR3 reads CASSLAGGESGGQFF. CDR3 coding DNA: TGTGCCAGCAGTCTAGCGGGGGGCGAATCGGGCGGGCAGTTCTTC. The gene calls are TRBV28 and TRBJ2-1; 11 bases line up with TRBD2. Germline assignment: CDR1 MDHEN and CDR2 SYDVKM. Trimming removed 5 bases from V and 12 bases from J; junction bases left unmatched: 12. The CDR3 totals 15 residues.

The rearrangement uses TRBV30 and TRBJ2-3, with D possibly matching TRBD1 (7 bases). Between the trimmed V and J ends, which lost 3 bases and 4 bases, there was a span of 11 bases. The CDR3 runs 13 residues. CDR1 GTSNPN and CDR2 SVGIG come from the germline V gene (reference sequence). CDR3 loop: CAWSPGGPDTQYF. The CDR3 DNA reads TGTGCCTGGAGCCCAGGGGGGCCAGATACGCAGTATTTT.

This chain joins TRBV28 and TRBJ2-1, with unresolved D. The CDR3 is 13 residues long. Germline CDR1 reads MDHEN; CDR2 reads SYDVKM. V was clipped by 6 bases and J by 0 bases, with 6 bases between them. The CDR3 nucleotides are TGTGCCAGCAGGGGCCTCTCCTACAATGAGCAGTTCTTC. Amino acids: CASRGLSYNEQFF.

V is TRBV9 and J is TRBJ1-2, with TRBD1 matching over 9 bases. The ends lost 3 bases at V and 2 bases at J; junction bases unmatched: 5. The germline gives CDR1 SGDLS, CDR2 YYNGEE. The CDR3 is 15 residues long. CDR3 residues: CASSGTGGVNYGYTF. In DNA form, the CDR3 reads TGTGCCAGCAGCGGTACAGGGGGCGTCAACTATGGCTACACCTTC. The full variable domain, its missing parts supplied by reference TRBV9 and TRBJ1-2, is DSGVTQTPKHLITATGQRVTLRCSPRSGDLSVYWYQQSLDQGLQFLIQYYNGEERAKGNILERFSAQQFPDLHSELNLSSLELGDSALYFCASSGTGGVNYGYTFGSGTRLTVV.

This clone was detected many times. V gene TRBV10-3 combines with J gene TRBJ1-5, with unresolved D. Germline CDR1 and CDR2: ENHRY and SYGVKD. The CDR3 loop spans 15 amino acids. Trimming cost V 2 bases and J 2 bases, with 10 bases left between them. The CDR3 loop is CAISEHPAGNQPQHF. DNA of the CDR3: TGTGCCATCAGTGAGCACCCCGCGGGCAATCAGCCCCAGCATTTT.

This clone was detected only a few times. The rearrangement uses TRBV10-1 and TRBJ2-7, with 7 nucleotides matching TRBD1. Germline CDR1 is WNHNN and CDR2 is SYGVQD (reference sequence). V lost 2 bases, J lost 0 bases, and 19 bases stayed unmatched. The CDR3 has 20 amino acids. The CDR3 reads CASSERPGTEAQKISYEQYV. CDR3 in DNA: TGCGCCAGCAGTGAGCGACCCGGGACAGAAGCCCAGAAAATCTCCTACGAGCAGTACGTC.

This chain uses TRBV29-1 with TRBJ2-3; 11 positions match TRBD2. The CDR3 extends over 14 amino acids. Germline V gene data show CDR1 as SQVTM and CDR2 as ANQGSEA. V lost 4 bases to trimming and J lost 4 bases; unmatched junction nucleotides: 4. The CDR3 sequence: CSVATSGSADTQYF. In DNA, the CDR3 is TGCAGCGTTGCAACTAGCGGGAGTGCAGATACGCAGTATTTT.

This clone was counted a few times. CDR3 residues: CASSLEPKRGNEQFF. CDR3 DNA: TGTGCCAGCAGCTTAGAGCCTAAGCGTGGAAATGAGCAGTTCTTC. The chain employs TRBV11-2 and TRBJ2-1; D remains unclear. Trimming took off 0 bases at V and 7 bases at J, with 13 bases between the two ends. CDR3 length equals 15 residues. Germline CDR1 reads SGHAT; CDR2 reads FQNNGV.

The gene calls are TRBV23-1 and TRBJ2-7, with D maybe TRBD2 (7 bases). TRBV23-1 is noted as an ORF with a role that remains uncertain. Trimming pared 4 bases from V and 0 bases from J, leaving 22 bases between. The CDR3 consists of 18 residues. The CDR3 nucleotides read TGCGCCAGCAGTCTGCCAGCGGGACACAAAAGCCTCTCCTACGAGCAGTACTTC. Residues: CASSLPAGHKSLSYEQYF.

The CDR3 loop reads CASSEDRSFYEQYF. In DNA, the CDR3 is TGCGCCAGCAGTGAAGACAGGTCATTCTACGAGCAGTACTTC. V gene TRBV10-2 combines with J gene TRBJ2-7; a possible D gene is TRBD1 (6 bases). This CDR3 is 14 amino acids long. CDR1 and CDR2 (germline): WSHSY, SAAADI. V lost 3 bases and J 3 bases, leaving 12 bases between the germline ends.

The V and J genes are TRBV9 and TRBJ2-1; D possibly corresponds to TRBD2 (6 bases). CDR1 is SGDLS and CDR2 is YYNGEE in the germline V gene. The V end was cut by 4 bases, the J end by 0 bases, with 14 bases between. The CDR3 loop spans 16 amino acids. In nucleotides, the CDR3 is TGTGCCAGCAGCATCCGGGACTTCTACTCCTACAATGAGCAGTTCTTC. Amino acids: CASSIRDFYSYNEQFF.

The chain combines TRBV19 with TRBJ1-1; D call uncertain. The CDR3 is made up of 13 amino acids. The V end was cut by 2 bases, the J end by 4 bases, with 8 bases between. Germline CDR1 and CDR2: LNHDA and SQIVND (reference sequence). The CDR3 here is CASSISRGTEAFF. The CDR3 DNA reads as TGTGCCAGTAGTATATCCCGGGGCACTGAAGCTTTCTTT.

The V gene is TRBV19, the J gene TRBJ1-6, with 7 positions matching TRBD1. Germline assignment: CDR1 LNHDA and CDR2 SQIVND (reference sequence). Losses at the gene ends were 5 bases for V and 2 bases for J; bases not matched to a gene: 6. The CDR3 has 16 residues. CDR3 bases: TGTGCCAGTAGTTCGGACAGGACGACCTATAATTCACCCCTCCACTTT. Translation gives CASSSDRTTYNSPLHF.

The chain combines TRBV5-1 with TRBJ2-1; the D gene is possibly TRBD2 (6 bases). Germline assignment: CDR1 SGHRS and CDR2 YFSETQ. The ends were cut back, 0 bases at V and 3 bases at J, with 13 bases in the middle. This CDR3 spans 16 amino acids. The CDR3 here is CASSLEGGVDYNEQFF. CDR3 sequence (DNA): TGCGCCAGCAGCTTGGAAGGAGGGGTGGACTACAATGAGCAGTTCTTC. Together with reference TRBV5-1 and TRBJ2-1, the CDR3 gives the full variable domain: KAGVTQTPRYLIKTRGQQVTLSCSPISGHRSVSWYQQTPGQGLQFLFEYFSETQRNKGNFPGRFSGRQFSNSRSEMNVSTLELGDSALYLCASSLEGGVDYNEQFFGPGTRLTVL.

This clone appeared a few times. The CDR3 coding sequence is TGTGCCAGCAGCCGCGGGACGGTCTTCACAGATACGCAGTATTTT. Residues: CASSRGTVFTDTQYF. The chain couples TRBV7-2 to TRBJ2-3; D perhaps matches TRBD2 (6 bases). The length of the CDR3 is 15 residues. CDR1 is SGHTA, CDR2 FQGNSA, per germline. Deletions cut 5 bases from V and 2 bases from J, with 14 bases between.

V gene TRBV6-5 combines with J gene TRBJ2-1; perhaps TRBD1 as D (5 bases). The CDR3 runs 16 residues. Germline V gene data show CDR1 as MNHEY and CDR2 as SVGAGI. The germline V and J ends were trimmed by 2 bases and 4 bases, with 15 bases remaining between them. The CDR3 nucleotides are TGTGCCAGCAGTTACGGGGCCGCTAATAGTTACAATGAGCAGTTCTTC. The encoded protein is CASSYGAANSYNEQFF.

Only a few counts were recorded for this clone. The V gene is TRBV28, the J gene TRBJ2-7; TRBD2 aligns across 14 bases. CDR1 is MDHEN and CDR2 is SYDVKM in the germline V gene. The CDR3 is 22 residues long. After removal of 2 bases from V and 0 bases from J, the junction contained 18 bases not matched to a gene. The CDR3 loop reads CASSLGYPGLAGVERSSYEQYF. CDR3 sequence (DNA): TGTGCCAGCAGTTTAGGGTACCCGGGACTAGCGGGAGTAGAGAGGAGCTCCTACGAGCAGTACTTC.

The rearrangement joins TRBV20-1 to TRBJ2-1, with D maybe TRBD2 (5 bases). In germline, CDR1 is DFQATT, CDR2 SNEGSKA (reference sequence). Trimming took 3 bases from V and 2 from J, leaving 14 bases between them. This CDR3 contains 15 residues. The CDR3 loop reads CSASRPLGAYNEQFF. The CDR3 coding sequence is TGCAGTGCTAGTCGGCCACTCGGGGCCTACAATGAGCAGTTCTTC.

The gene calls are TRBV5-1 and TRBJ2-1; tentative D call: TRBD1 (6 bases). Looked up from germline, CDR1 is SGHRS and CDR2 is YFSETQ. The CDR3 covers 17 residues. The V gene lost 0 bases and the J gene lost 7 bases, with 20 bases spanning the gap. The CDR3 loop is CASSLAQGSGPLNEQFF. In DNA form, the CDR3 reads TGCGCCAGCAGCTTGGCCCAGGGGTCTGGCCCTTTAAATGAGCAGTTCTTC.

The genes are TRBV5-6 and TRBJ2-5; D gene uncertain. The germline V gene has CDR1 SGHDT and CDR2 YYEEEE. V lost 0 bases and J lost 2, with 8 bases in between. This CDR3 has 14 amino acids. This chain's CDR3 is CASSLGVGQETQYF. Here the CDR3 DNA reads TGTGCCAGCAGCTTGGGAGTCGGGCAAGAGACCCAGTACTTC.